Below are 5 T cell receptor beta chains sequenced from a single sample in a study of blood T cell repertoires in COVID-19. The protocol was immunoSEQ multiplex PCR, while the TCRdb copy is restricted to in-frame clones and leaves out a portion. The data show fewer than 300,000 clones, roughly 84% seen once. Input material: peripheral blood. Receptors were obtained from a woman under 30 with acute or convalescent COVID-19.

This clone was picked up one time. The chain uses TRBV12-5 and TRBJ2-7; D is ambiguous. The V end lost 3 bases, the J end lost 1 base, and 7 bases lay between the germline ends. Germline CDR1 and CDR2: LGHNT and FRNRAP. This CDR3 region has 13 residues. This CDR3 is CASGFDTSYEQYF. Here the CDR3 DNA reads TGTGCTAGTGGTTTTGACACATCCTACGAGCAGTACTTC.

This clone was detected once. The chain uses TRBV6-5 and TRBJ1-1, with D tentatively TRBD1 (5 bases). Germline CDR1 and CDR2: MNHEY and SVGAGI. This CDR3 contains 15 residues. V was trimmed by 2 bases and J by 6 bases, leaving 16 bases between them. The CDR3 loop is CASSYSNQGGSEAFF. The CDR3 nucleotides read TGTGCCAGCAGTTACAGTAACCAGGGTGGGTCTGAAGCTTTCTTT.

V is TRBV3-1 (or the pseudogene TRBV3-2) and J is TRBJ1-5; the D is unclear. The CDR3 length is 16 residues. V lost 4 bases, J lost 3 bases, and 16 bases lay in between. CDR1 and CDR2 from the germline V gene are LGHDT and YNNKEL (reference sequence). The CDR3 here is CASSPRGPENNQPQHF. CDR3 nucleotides: TGTGCCAGCAGCCCTCGAGGGCCAGAAAACAATCAGCCCCAGCATTTT.

A few counts support this clone. The V gene is TRBV6-2 or TRBV6-3, the J gene TRBJ1-2; D not resolved. This CDR3 contains 15 residues. Germline-derived CDR1 and CDR2 are MNHEY and SVGEGT. Trimming cost V 3 bases and J 4 bases, with 15 bases left between them. CDR3 sequence reads: CASSYLSLRFYGYTF. Here the CDR3 DNA reads TGTGCCAGCAGTTATCTTTCTCTGCGGTTCTATGGCTACACCTTC.

The chain joins TRBV5-1 to TRBJ2-5; TRBD1 matches 7 bases. The CDR3 sequence is 14 residues long. The junction had 6 bases not matched to a gene; V was cut back by 4 bases and J by 3 bases. CDR1 is SGHRS and CDR2 is YFSETQ in the germline V gene. CDR3: CASSQGTAKETQYF. Written as DNA, the CDR3 is TGCGCCAGCAGCCAGGGGACAGCTAAAGAGACCCAGTACTTC. Combining the CDR3 with reference TRBV5-1 and TRBJ2-5 gives the whole variable domain KAGVTQTPRYLIKTRGQQVTLSCSPISGHRSVSWYQQTPGQGLQFLFEYFSETQRNKGNFPGRFSGRQFSNSRSEMNVSTLELGDSALYLCASSQGTAKETQYFGPGTRLLVL.